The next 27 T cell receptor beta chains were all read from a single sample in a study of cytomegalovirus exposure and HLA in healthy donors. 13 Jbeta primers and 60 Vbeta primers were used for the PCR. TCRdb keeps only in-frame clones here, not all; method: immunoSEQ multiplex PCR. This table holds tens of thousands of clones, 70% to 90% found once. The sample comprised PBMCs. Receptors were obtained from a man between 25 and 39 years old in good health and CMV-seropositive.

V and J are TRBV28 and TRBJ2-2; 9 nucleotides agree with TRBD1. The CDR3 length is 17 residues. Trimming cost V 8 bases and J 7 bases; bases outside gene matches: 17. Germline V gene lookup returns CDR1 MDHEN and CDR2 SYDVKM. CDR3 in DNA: TGTGCCAGCGGCGGGACAGGGTCCCACCCTGGCAGCGGGGAGCTGTTTTTT. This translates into CASGGTGSHPGSGELFF. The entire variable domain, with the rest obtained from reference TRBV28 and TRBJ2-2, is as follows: DVKVTQSSRYLVKRTGEKVFLECVQDMDHENMFWYRQDPGLGLRLIYFSYDVKMKEKGDIPEGYSVSREKKERFSLILESASTNQTSMYLCASGGTGSHPGSGELFFGEGSRLTVL.

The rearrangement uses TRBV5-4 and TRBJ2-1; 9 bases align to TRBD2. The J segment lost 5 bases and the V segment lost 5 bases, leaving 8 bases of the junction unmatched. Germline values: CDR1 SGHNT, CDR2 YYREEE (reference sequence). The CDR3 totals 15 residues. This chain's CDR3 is CASRGGTSLNNEQFF. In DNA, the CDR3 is TGTGCCAGCAGAGGAGGGACTAGCCTCAACAATGAGCAGTTCTTC.

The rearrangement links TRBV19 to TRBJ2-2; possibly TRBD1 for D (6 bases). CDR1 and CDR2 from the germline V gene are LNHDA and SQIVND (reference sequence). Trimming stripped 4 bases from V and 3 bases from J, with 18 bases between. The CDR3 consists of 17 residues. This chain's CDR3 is CASSTQTGFGDTGELFF. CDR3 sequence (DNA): TGTGCCAGTAGTACCCAAACAGGGTTCGGGGACACCGGGGAGCTGTTTTTT.

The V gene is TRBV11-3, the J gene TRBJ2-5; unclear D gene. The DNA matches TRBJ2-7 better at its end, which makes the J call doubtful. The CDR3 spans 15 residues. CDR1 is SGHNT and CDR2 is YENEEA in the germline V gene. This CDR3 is CASSNERSSSYEQYF. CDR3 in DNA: TGTGCCAGCAGTAACGAGAGGTCGAGCTCCTACGAGCAGTACTTC.

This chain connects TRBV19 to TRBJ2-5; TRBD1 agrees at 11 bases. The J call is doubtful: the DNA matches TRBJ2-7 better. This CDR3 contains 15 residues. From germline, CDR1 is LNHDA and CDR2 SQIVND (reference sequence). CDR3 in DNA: TGTGCCAGTAGTGATCACGGGACAGGGGGGTACGAGCAGTACTTC. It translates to CASSDHGTGGYEQYF.

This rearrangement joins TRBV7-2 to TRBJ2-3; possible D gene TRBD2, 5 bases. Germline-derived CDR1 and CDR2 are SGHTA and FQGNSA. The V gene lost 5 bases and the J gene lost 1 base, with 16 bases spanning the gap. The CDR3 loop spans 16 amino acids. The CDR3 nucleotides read TGTGCCAGCAGCGTCGGGATAGCCCCCGGCACAGATACGCAGTATTTT. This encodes CASSVGIAPGTDTQYF.

The CDR3 reads CASSSRDSLSTDTQYF. In nucleotides, the CDR3 is TGTGCCAGCAGTTCCCGGGACAGTCTCAGCACAGATACGCAGTATTTT. V gene TRBV6-6 combines with J gene TRBJ2-3; TRBD1 matches 7 bases. V was clipped by 4 bases and J by 0 bases; unmatched bases: 7. CDR3 size: 16 residues. Looked up from germline, CDR1 is MNHNY and CDR2 is SVGAGI (reference sequence).

Here the CDR3 reads CASSLAGGNQPQHF. The CDR3, as DNA: TGTGCCAGCAGCTTAGCAGGGGGAAATCAGCCCCAGCATTTT. V is TRBV7-9 and J is TRBJ1-5; D perhaps matches TRBD1 (6 bases). The CDR3 has 14 residues. Germline V CDR1 and CDR2: SEHNR, FQNEAQ (reference sequence). Trimming took off 0 bases at V and 4 bases at J, with 7 bases between the two ends.

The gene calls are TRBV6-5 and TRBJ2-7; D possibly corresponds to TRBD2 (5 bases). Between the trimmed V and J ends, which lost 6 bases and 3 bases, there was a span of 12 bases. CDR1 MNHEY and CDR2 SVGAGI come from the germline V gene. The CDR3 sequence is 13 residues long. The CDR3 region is CASSRHAGYEQYF. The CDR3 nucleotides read TGTGCCAGCAGCCGCCATGCGGGCTACGAGCAGTACTTC.

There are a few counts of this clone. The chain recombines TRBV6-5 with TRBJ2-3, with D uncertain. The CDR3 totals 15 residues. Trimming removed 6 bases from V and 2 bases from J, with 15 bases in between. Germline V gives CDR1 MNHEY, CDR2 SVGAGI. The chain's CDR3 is CASRSDSAPTDTQYF. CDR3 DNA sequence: TGTGCCAGCAGGTCCGACTCTGCGCCCACAGATACGCAGTATTTT.

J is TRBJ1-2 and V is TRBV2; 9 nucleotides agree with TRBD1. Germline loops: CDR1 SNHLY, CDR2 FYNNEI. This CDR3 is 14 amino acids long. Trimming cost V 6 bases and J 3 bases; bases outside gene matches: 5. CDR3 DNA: TGTGCCAGCAGCCGGGACAGGGTGGACTATGGCTACACCTTC. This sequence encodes CASSRDRVDYGYTF.

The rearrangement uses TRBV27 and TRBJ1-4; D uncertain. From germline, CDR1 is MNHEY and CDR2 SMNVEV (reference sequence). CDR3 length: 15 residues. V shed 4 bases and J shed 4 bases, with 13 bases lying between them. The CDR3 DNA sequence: TGTGCCAGCAGTTCCGAGCCAGCGTATAATGAAAAACTGTTTTTT. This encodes CASSSEPAYNEKLFF.

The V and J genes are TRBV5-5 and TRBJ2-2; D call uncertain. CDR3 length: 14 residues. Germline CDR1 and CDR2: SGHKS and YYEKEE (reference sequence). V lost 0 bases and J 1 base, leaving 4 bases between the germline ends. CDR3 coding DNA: TGTGCCAGCAGCTTGGTAGTGAACACCGGGGAGCTGTTTTTT. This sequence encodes CASSLVVNTGELFF.

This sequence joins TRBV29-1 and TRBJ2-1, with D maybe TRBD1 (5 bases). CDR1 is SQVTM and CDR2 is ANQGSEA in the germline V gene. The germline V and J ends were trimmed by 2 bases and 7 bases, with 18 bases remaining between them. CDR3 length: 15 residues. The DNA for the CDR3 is TGCAGCGTTGAAAGGCCCGAGACAGTCCTTAATGAGCAGTTCTTC. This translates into CSVERPETVLNEQFF.

The CDR3 DNA reads TGTGCCAGCAGTTCCGACAGGAGATATGGCTACACCTTC. It specifies CASSSDRRYGYTF. The chain recombines TRBV28 with TRBJ1-2, with a possible D match to TRBD1 (6 bases). Between the trimmed V and J ends, which lost 4 bases and 5 bases, there was a span of 11 bases. This CDR3 spans 13 amino acids. The germline CDR1 and CDR2 sequences are MDHEN and SYDVKM.

This CDR3 reads CASSSRGSGFQETQYF. The CDR3 DNA is TGTGCCAGCAGCTCGCGGGGAAGCGGGTTTCAAGAGACCCAGTACTTC. The chain is built from TRBV5-6 and TRBJ2-5, with D tentatively TRBD2 (6 bases). The CDR3 is 16 amino acids. V gave up 3 bases and J gave up 2 bases, with 17 bases separating them. Germline V lookup: CDR1 SGHDT, CDR2 YYEEEE.

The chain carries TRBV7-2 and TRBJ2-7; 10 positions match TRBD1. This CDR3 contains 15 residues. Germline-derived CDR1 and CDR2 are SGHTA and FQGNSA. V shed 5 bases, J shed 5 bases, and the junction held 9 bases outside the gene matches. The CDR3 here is CASSKPGQGTDEQYF. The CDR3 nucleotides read TGTGCCAGCAGCAAACCGGGACAGGGGACCGACGAGCAGTACTTC.

In DNA, the CDR3 is TGTGCCATCGGCAGGGTGCACAATGAGCAGTTCTTC. This encodes CAIGRVHNEQFF. The V and J genes are TRBV10-3 and TRBJ2-1; possible D gene TRBD1, 5 bases. Germline-derived CDR1 and CDR2 are ENHRY and SYGVKD. Trimming left V 8 bases short and J 5 bases short, with 10 bases between. The CDR3 length is 12 residues.

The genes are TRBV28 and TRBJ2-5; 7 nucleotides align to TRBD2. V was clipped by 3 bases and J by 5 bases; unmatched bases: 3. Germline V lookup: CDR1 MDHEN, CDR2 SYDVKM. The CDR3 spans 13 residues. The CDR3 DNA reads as TGTGCCAGCAGTTTGGGGGGGGAGGAGACCCAGTACTTC. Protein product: CASSLGGEETQYF.

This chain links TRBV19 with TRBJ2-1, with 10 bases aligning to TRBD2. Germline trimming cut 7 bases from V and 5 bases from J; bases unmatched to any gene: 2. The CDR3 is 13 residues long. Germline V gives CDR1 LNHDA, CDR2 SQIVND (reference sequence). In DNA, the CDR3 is TGTGCCAGTAACGGACTAGCGGACAATGAGCAGTTCTTC. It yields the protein CASNGLADNEQFF.

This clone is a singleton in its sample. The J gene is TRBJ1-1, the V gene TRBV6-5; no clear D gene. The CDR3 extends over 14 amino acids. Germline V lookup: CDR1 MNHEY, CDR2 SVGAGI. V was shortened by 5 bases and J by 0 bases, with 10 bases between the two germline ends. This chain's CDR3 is CASSRERLNTEAFF. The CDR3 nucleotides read TGTGCCAGCAGTAGGGAGAGGTTGAACACTGAAGCTTTCTTT.

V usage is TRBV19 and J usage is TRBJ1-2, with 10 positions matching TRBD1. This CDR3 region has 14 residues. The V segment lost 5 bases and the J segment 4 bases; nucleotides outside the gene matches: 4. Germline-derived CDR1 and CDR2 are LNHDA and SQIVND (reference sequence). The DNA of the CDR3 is TGTGCCAGTAGTCCCCGGGACAGGGGCTATGGCTACACCTTC. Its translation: CASSPRDRGYGYTF.

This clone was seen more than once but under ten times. The CDR3 DNA reads TGCGCCAGCAGCCCAGGGACAGGGCCTTCGGGAAACACCATATATTTT. This gives the protein CASSPGTGPSGNTIYF. The chain employs TRBV5-1 and TRBJ1-3; 9 positions match TRBD1. The CDR3 is 16 residues long. Trimming at V came to 4 bases and at J to 4 bases, leaving 9 bases not matched to a gene. Germline V gives CDR1 SGHRS, CDR2 YFSETQ.

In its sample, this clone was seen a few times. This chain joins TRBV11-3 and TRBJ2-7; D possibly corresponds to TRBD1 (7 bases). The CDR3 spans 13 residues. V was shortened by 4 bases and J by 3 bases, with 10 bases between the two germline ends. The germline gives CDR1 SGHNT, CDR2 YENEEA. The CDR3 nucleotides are TGTGCCAGCAGCTCAGGGGGGAACTACGAGCAGTACTTC. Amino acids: CASSSGGNYEQYF.

The DNA of the CDR3 is TGTGCCAGCTCACTAGGGGCCCGGCATAGCAATCAGCCCCAGCATTTT. It encodes CASSLGARHSNQPQHF. The chain employs TRBV18 and TRBJ1-5, with a tentative D call TRBD1 (5 bases). V dropped 4 bases and J dropped 0 bases, with 13 bases sitting between them. The CDR3 consists of 16 residues. The germline gives CDR1 KGHSH, CDR2 LQKENI.

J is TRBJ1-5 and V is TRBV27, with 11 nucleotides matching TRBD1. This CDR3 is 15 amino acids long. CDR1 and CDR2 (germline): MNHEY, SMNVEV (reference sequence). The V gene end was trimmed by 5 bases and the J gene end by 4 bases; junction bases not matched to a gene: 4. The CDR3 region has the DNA TGTGCCAGCAGTCTCGGGACAGGGGGGAATCAGCCCCAGCATTTT. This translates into CASSLGTGGNQPQHF.

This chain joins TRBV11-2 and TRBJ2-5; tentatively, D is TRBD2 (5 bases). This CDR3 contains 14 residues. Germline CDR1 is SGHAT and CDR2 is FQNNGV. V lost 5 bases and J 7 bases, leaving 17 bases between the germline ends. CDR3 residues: CASSLNPSRGTQYF. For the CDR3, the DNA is TGTGCCAGCAGCCTCAATCCTAGCCGAGGGACCCAGTACTTC. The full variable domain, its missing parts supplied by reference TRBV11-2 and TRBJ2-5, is EAGVAQSPRYKIIEKRQSVAFWCNPISGHATLYWYQQILGQGPKLLIQFQNNGVVDDSQLPKDRFSAERLKGVDSTLKIQPAKLEDSAVYLCASSLNPSRGTQYFGPGTRLLVL.